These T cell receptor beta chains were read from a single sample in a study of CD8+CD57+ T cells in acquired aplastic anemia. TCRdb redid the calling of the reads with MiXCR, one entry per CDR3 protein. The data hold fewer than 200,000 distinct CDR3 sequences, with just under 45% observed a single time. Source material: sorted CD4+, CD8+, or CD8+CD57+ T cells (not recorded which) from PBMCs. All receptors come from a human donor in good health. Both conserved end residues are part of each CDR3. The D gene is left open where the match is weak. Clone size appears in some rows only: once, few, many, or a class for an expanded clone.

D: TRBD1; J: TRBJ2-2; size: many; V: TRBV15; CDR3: CATSRADRGMNTGELFF; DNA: TGTGCCACCAGCAGAGCCGACAGGGGGATGAACACCGGGGAGCTGTTTTTT
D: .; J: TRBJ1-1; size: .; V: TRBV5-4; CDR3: CASSFDSNTEAFF; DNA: TGTGCCAGCAGCTTCGACAGTAACACTGAAGCTTTCTTT
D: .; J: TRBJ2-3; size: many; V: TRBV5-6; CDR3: CASSLAFSGAYRTDTQYF; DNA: TGTGCCAGCAGCTTGGCCTTTAGCGGAGCCTACCGCACAGATACGCAGTATTTT
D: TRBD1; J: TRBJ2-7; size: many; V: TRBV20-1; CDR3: CSAQRGQGAYEQYF; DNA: TGCAGTGCTCAGCGCGGACAGGGGGCATACGAGCAGTACTTC
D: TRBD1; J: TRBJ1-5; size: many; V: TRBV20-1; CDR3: CSAASRDRDNQPQHF; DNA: TGCAGTGCTGCTTCCCGGGACAGGGACAATCAGCCCCAGCATTTT
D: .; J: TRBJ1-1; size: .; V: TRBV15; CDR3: CATSRVGDSEAFF; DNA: TGTGCCACCAGCAGAGTTGGAGACTCCGAAGCTTTCTTT
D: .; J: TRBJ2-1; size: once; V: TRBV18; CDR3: CASSPRGVSSYNEQFF; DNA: TGTGCCAGCTCACCAAGGGGGGTGAGCTCCTACAATGAGCAGTTCTTC
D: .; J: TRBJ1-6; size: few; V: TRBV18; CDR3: CASSPLTTQGKDNSPLHF; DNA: TGTGCCAGCTCACCACTTACCACTCAGGGCAAAGATAATTCACCCCTCCACTTT
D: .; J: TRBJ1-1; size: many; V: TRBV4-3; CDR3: CASSQDGGYTEAFF; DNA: TGCGCCAGCAGCCAAGATGGGGGATACACTGAAGCTTTCTTT
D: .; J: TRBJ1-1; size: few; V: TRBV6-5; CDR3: CASSSSTPNTEAFF; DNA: TGTGCCAGCAGTTCCTCGACACCGAACACTGAAGCTTTCTTT
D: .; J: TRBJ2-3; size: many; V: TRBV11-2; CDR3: CASSLNEYSTDTQYF; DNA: TGTGCCAGCAGCTTAAATGAGTATAGCACAGATACGCAGTATTTT
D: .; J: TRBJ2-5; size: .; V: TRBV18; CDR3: CASSPLLRETQYF; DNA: TGTGCCAGCTCACCACTGTTGAGAGAGACCCAGTACTTC
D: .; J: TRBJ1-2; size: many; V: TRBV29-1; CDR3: CSDLNRETRIGVQNYGYTF; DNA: TGCAGCGACCTAAACAGGGAAACGAGGATTGGGGTTCAAAACTATGGCTACACCTTC
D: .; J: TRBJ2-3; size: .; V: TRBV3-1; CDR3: CASSQAPPREGTDTQYF; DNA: TGTGCCAGCAGCCAAGCTCCCCCACGGGAAGGCACAGATACGCAGTATTTT
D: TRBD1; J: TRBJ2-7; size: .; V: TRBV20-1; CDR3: CSGWEQGAYEQYF; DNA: TGCAGTGGGTGGGAACAGGGGGCTTACGAGCAGTACTTC
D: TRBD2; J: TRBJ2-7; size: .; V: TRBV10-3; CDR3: CAISGLAGTYEQYF; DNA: TGTGCCATCAGCGGACTAGCGGGGACCTACGAGCAGTACTTC
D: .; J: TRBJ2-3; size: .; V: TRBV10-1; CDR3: CASSDTGEGTDTQYF; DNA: TGCGCCAGCAGTGATACAGGGGAGGGCACAGATACGCAGTATTTT
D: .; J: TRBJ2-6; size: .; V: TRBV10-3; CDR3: CAISDRVARAGANVLTF; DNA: TGTGCCATCAGTGACCGCGTAGCCCGGGCTGGGGCCAACGTCCTGACTTTC
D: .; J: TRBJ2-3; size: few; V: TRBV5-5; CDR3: CASSLAPFTDTQYF; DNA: TGTGCCAGCAGCTTGGCCCCGTTTACAGATACGCAGTATTTT
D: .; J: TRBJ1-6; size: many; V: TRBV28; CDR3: CASSFSPRPLHF; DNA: TGTGCCAGCAGTTTCTCCCCGAGGCCCCTCCACTTT
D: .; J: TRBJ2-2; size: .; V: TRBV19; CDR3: CASSAQANTGELFF; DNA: TGTGCCAGTAGTGCCCAGGCGAACACCGGGGAGCTGTTTTTT
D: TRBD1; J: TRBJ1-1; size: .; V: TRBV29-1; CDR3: CSVAGGMSTEAFF; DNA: TGCAGCGTGGCAGGGGGGATGAGCACTGAAGCTTTCTTT